The source of this T cell receptor (beta chain) is a study of CD39 and CD103 CD8 tumor-infiltrating T cells. Study outcomes and limitations: Unlike DN TIL clonotypes, DP TIL clonotypes seldom appeared in blood.

TCRdb keeps only in-frame clones here, not all; method: immunoSEQ multiplex PCR. The table records 1,500 to 1,900 clones, approximately 60% of them present only once. This clone was seen only a few times. Its antigen is currently unknown. No therapy was ongoing when samples were collected. Sorted CD3+CD4-CD8+CD45RA- TILs were divided into DN, SP and DP by CD39 and CD103. Trimming took 1 base from V and 1 from J, leaving 7 bases between them. The CDR3 covers 14 residues. CDR1 is MGHRA, CDR2 YSYEKL, per germline. The sequencing input was CD39- CD103+ CD8+ T cells sorted from the tumor. Stated subset: CD103+CD39- single-positive CD45RA- CD8 T cells. The source of this sequence is a human donor with head and neck squamous cell carcinoma. This chain uses TRBV4-1 with TRBJ2-5, with D possibly TRBD1 on 6 matching bases. DNA of the CDR3: TGCGCCAGCAGCCAAGTACAGGGCCAAGAGACCCAGTACTTC. Its protein product is CASSQVQGQETQYF.